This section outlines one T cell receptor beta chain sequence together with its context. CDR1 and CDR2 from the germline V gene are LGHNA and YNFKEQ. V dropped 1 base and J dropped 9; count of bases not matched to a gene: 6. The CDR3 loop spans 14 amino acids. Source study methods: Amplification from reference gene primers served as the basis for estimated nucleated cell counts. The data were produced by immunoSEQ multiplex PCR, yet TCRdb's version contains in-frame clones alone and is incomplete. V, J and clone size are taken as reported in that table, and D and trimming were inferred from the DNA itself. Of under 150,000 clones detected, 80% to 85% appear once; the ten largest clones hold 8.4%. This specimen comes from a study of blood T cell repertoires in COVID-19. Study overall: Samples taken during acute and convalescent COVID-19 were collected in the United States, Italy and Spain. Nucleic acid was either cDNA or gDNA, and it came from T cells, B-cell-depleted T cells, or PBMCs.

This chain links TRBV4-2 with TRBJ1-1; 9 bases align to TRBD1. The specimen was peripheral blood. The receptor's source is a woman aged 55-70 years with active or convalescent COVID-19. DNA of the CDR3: TGTGCCAGCAGCCAAGGAGATGACAGGGGGAAAGCTTTCTTT. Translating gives CASSQGDDRGKAFF.